A selection of T cell receptor beta chains follows, all from one sample in a study of T cells after yellow fever vaccination. TCRdb re-called the 5' RACE reads through MiXCR, storing one row per CDR3 protein. Among 65,000 to 90,000 distinct CDR3 sequences listed, just under 8% were seen once. Sequences were derived from CD8+ T cells sorted from PBMCs, sampled on the day of the yellow fever booster vaccination. The receptors here all came from a man aged 25 to 40 who received the YFV17D yellow fever vaccine. The CDR3 runs from the conserved cysteine through the conserved F or W. D genes are given only for firm matches. Clone sizes are given selectively: once, few, many, or a class where the clone is expanded.

TRBV7-2	many	TRBD2	TRBJ2-1	CASRGGGGSAIYNEQFF	TGTGCCAGCAGGGGGGGTGGCGGGAGCGCCATCTACAATGAGCAGTTCTTC
TRBV4-3	many	TRBD2	TRBJ2-7	CASSQGTGTSFSYEQYF	TGCGCCAGCAGCCAGGGGACCGGGACTAGCTTCTCCTACGAGCAGTACTTC
TRBV7-8	few	NA	TRBJ2-7	CASSPSGGLSYEQYF	TGTGCCAGCAGCCCCTCGGGGGGCCTGTCCTACGAGCAGTACTTC
TRBV29-1	few	NA	TRBJ1-4	CSVGKANEKLFF	TGCAGCGTTGGAAAGGCTAATGAAAAACTGTTTTTT
TRBV9	NA	NA	TRBJ1-4	CASSEGGGTAGEKLFF	TGTGCCAGCAGCGAGGGAGGTGGGACCGCGGGTGAAAAACTGTTTTTT
TRBV10-2	many	TRBD2	TRBJ2-7	CASALGGSNYEQYF	TGCGCCAGCGCCCTTGGCGGGAGCAACTACGAGCAGTACTTC
TRBV4-3	NA	NA	TRBJ2-7	CASSQERAGYNYEQYF	TGCGCCAGCAGCCAAGAAAGGGCAGGGTATAACTACGAGCAGTACTTC
TRBV7-6	NA	TRBD1	TRBJ2-2	CASSSGTGAGELFF	TGTGCCAGCAGCTCGGGGACAGGGGCCGGGGAGCTGTTTTTT
TRBV2	NA	NA	TRBJ2-1	CASPEGRNPYNEQFF	TGTGCCAGCCCCGAGGGGAGAAACCCCTACAATGAGCAGTTCTTC
TRBV29-1	NA	NA	TRBJ2-3	CSVEGAVSSTDTQYF	TGCAGCGTTGAAGGAGCAGTTTCTAGCACAGATACGCAGTATTTT
TRBV14	few	NA	TRBJ2-5	CASSQVQGKSQETQYF	TGTGCCAGCAGCCAAGTTCAGGGGAAGAGTCAAGAGACCCAGTACTTC
TRBV29-1	NA	NA	TRBJ1-1	CSVEASGWMNTEAFF	TGCAGCGTTGAGGCCTCAGGGTGGATGAACACTGAAGCTTTCTTT
TRBV6-1	few	TRBD1	TRBJ2-4	CASRDRQGSPKNIQYF	TGTGCCAGCAGGGACCGACAGGGCAGTCCCAAAAACATTCAGTACTTC
TRBV20-1	few	NA	TRBJ1-1	CSAYLGGRTEAFF	TGCAGTGCTTACCTGGGGGGCCGCACTGAAGCTTTCTTT
TRBV5-1	NA	TRBD1	TRBJ2-7	CASRSDRGSYEQYF	TGCGCCAGCAGATCCGACAGGGGGTCCTACGAGCAGTACTTC
TRBV29-1	few	TRBD1	TRBJ1-3	CSVGTGESGNTIYF	TGCAGCGTGGGTACAGGGGAGTCTGGAAACACCATATATTTT
TRBV7-9	NA	NA	TRBJ2-7	CASSLGAATYEQYF	TGTGCCAGCAGCTTAGGCGCGGCTACCTACGAGCAGTACTTC
TRBV5-1	NA	TRBD2	TRBJ2-3	CASSWPPSGRGSPSTDTQYF	TGCGCCAGCAGCTGGCCACCCAGCGGGAGAGGATCTCCTAGCACAGATACGCAGTATTTT
TRBV15	many	NA	TRBJ2-1	CATRSVANEQFF	TGTGCCACCAGATCGGTCGCCAATGAGCAGTTCTTC
TRBV5-8	NA	NA	TRBJ2-1	CASSLVGSSYNEQFF	TGTGCCAGCAGCTTGGTTGGGAGCTCCTACAATGAGCAGTTCTTC
TRBV27	NA	TRBD1	TRBJ2-3	CASSNATGSPYTQYF	TGTGCCAGCAGTAATGCGACAGGGAGCCCATATACGCAGTATTTT
TRBV9	NA	NA	TRBJ2-2	CASSLDLGAGELFF	TGTGCCAGCAGTCTAGACCTGGGGGCCGGGGAGCTGTTTTTT
TRBV11-2	few	NA	TRBJ2-7	CASSLKTVSSYEQYF	TGTGCCAGCAGCTTAAAGACGGTGAGCTCCTACGAGCAGTACTTC
TRBV6-5	few	NA	TRBJ1-4	CASSSFSGAANEKLFF	TGTGCCAGCAGTTCATTCTCAGGGGCTGCTAATGAAAAACTGTTTTTT
TRBV15	NA	TRBD2	TRBJ2-5	CATSMGTSGTDETQYF	TGTGCCACCAGCATGGGGACTAGCGGGACCGACGAGACCCAGTACTTC
TRBV20-1	few	NA	TRBJ2-1	CSAASSHNEQFF	TGCAGTGCTGCTAGTTCCCACAATGAGCAGTTCTTC
TRBV4-3	NA	NA	TRBJ1-4	CASSQEPGLQHGKLFF	TGCGCCAGCAGCCAAGAACCGGGACTCCAGCACGGGAAACTGTTTTTT
TRBV13	few	NA	TRBJ2-7	CASSPTVGTYEQYF	TGTGCCAGCAGCCCGACAGTGGGGACCTACGAGCAGTACTTC
TRBV28	few	NA	TRBJ2-7	CASSPGAGENYEQYF	TGTGCCAGCAGCCCAGGGGCGGGAGAAAACTACGAGCAGTACTTC
TRBV27	many	NA	TRBJ2-3	CASRGPSRDTQYF	TGTGCCAGCAGGGGCCCCTCGAGGGATACGCAGTATTTT
TRBV6-2/TRBV6-3	many	NA	TRBJ2-1	CASSWRGTTQEEQFF	TGTGCCAGCAGTTGGCGGGGGACAACCCAGGAGGAGCAGTTCTTC
TRBV4-1	NA	NA	TRBJ2-2	CASSQDPGTGTGELFF	TGCGCCAGCAGCCAAGATCCCGGGACTGGAACCGGGGAGCTGTTTTTT
TRBV4-1	few	NA	TRBJ1-1	CASSQDGGWGTEAFF	TGCGCCAGCAGCCAAGACGGGGGCTGGGGCACTGAAGCTTTCTTT
TRBV20-1	NA	TRBD2	TRBJ2-1	CRGESGLGSVEQFF	TGCAGAGGAGAATCGGGACTAGGGTCTGTTGAGCAGTTCTTC
TRBV3-1	many	TRBD2	TRBJ2-1	CASSQWAGGLDEQFF	TGTGCCAGCAGCCAATGGGCGGGAGGTTTGGATGAGCAGTTCTTC
TRBV9	few	TRBD2	TRBJ2-5	CASTESGGGRETQYF	TGTGCCAGCACCGAAAGCGGGGGAGGCCGAGAGACCCAGTACTTC
TRBV29-1	NA	NA	TRBJ2-7	CSVQGNSYEQYF	TGCAGCGTGCAGGGGAACTCCTACGAGCAGTACTTC
TRBV6-2/TRBV6-3	NA	TRBD2	TRBJ2-3	CASSYYAPYYWREFEDTQYF	TGTGCCAGCAGTTACTACGCCCCTTACTACTGGCGGGAGTTCGAAGATACGCAGTATTTT
TRBV3-1	NA	NA	TRBJ2-5	CASSQDLETQYF	TGTGCCAGCAGCCAAGATCTGGAGACCCAGTACTTC
TRBV3-1	few	NA	TRBJ2-1	CASSQEVGNEQFF	TGTGCCAGCAGCCAAGAGGTTGGCAATGAGCAGTTCTTC
TRBV6-5	NA	NA	TRBJ1-4	CASSYGATNEKLFF	TGTGCCAGCAGTTACGGAGCAACTAATGAAAAACTGTTTTTT
TRBV27	many	NA	TRBJ2-5	CASSKQGAETQYF	TGTGCCAGCAGTAAACAGGGTGCGGAGACCCAGTACTTC
TRBV29-1	few	TRBD1	TRBJ2-1	CSVNRGDNEQFF	TGCAGCGTGAACAGGGGAGACAATGAGCAGTTCTTC
TRBV5-6	few	NA	TRBJ2-1	CASSLFGGGYNEQFF	TGTGCCAGCAGCTTATTCGGGGGTGGGTACAATGAGCAGTTCTTC
TRBV10-3	few	NA	TRBJ2-1	CAISESIASSYNEQFF	TGTGCCATCAGTGAGTCTATAGCCAGCTCCTACAATGAGCAGTTCTTC
TRBV12-3/TRBV12-4	NA	NA	TRBJ2-2	CASSLGGRSNTGELFF	TGTGCCAGCAGTTTAGGGGGACGTTCGAACACCGGGGAGCTGTTTTTT
TRBV7-9	few	NA	TRBJ2-1	CASSFRMGEAYNEQFF	TGTGCCAGCAGCTTCCGAATGGGGGAGGCCTACAATGAGCAGTTCTTC
TRBV11-3	NA	TRBD2	TRBJ2-2	CASSQIGGGTGELFF	TGTGCCAGCAGCCAAATCGGGGGGGGCACCGGGGAGCTGTTTTTT
TRBV11-2	NA	TRBD1	TRBJ2-3	CASESPGQGLLDTQYF	TGTGCCAGCGAGAGCCCGGGACAGGGCCTTCTAGATACGCAGTATTTT
TRBV19	few	NA	TRBJ2-1	CASSTGTEQFF	TGTGCCAGTAGTACAGGGACTGAGCAGTTCTTC
TRBV9	many	NA	TRBJ2-2	CASSVEAGELFF	TGTGCCAGCAGCGTCGAAGCCGGGGAGCTGTTTTTT
TRBV9	NA	NA	TRBJ2-1	CASSDSFEQFF	TGTGCCAGCAGCGATAGTTTTGAGCAGTTCTTC
TRBV25-1	few	NA	TRBJ1-1	CASSDPTEAFF	TGTGCCAGCAGTGATCCTACTGAAGCTTTCTTT
TRBV5-6	NA	NA	TRBJ1-2	CASSFSGTPCTF	TGTGCCAGCAGTTTTTCAGGCACCCCTTGTACCTTC
TRBV5-1	NA	NA	TRBJ2-5	CASAGPRRETQYF	TGCGCCAGCGCCGGTCCTCGCCGGGAGACCCAGTACTTC